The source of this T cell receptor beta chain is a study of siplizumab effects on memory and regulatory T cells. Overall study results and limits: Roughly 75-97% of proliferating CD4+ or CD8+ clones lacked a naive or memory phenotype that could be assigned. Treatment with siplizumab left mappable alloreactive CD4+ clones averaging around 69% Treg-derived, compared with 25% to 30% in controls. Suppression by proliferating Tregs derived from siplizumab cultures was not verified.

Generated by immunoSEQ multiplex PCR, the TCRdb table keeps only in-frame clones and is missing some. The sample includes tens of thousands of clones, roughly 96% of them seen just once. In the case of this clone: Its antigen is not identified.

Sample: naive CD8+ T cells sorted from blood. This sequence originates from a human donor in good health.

CDR3 sequence (DNA): TGTGCCAGCAGTTCTCTCACAGGGTCTCTGAGTGTTGAAGCTTTCTTT. It codes for CASSSLTGSLSVEAFF. This chain joins TRBV6-5 and TRBJ1-1, with D maybe TRBD1 (6 bases). CDR3 size: 16 residues. The germline CDR1 and CDR2 sequences are MNHEY and SVGAGI. With 4 bases removed from V and 7 bases from J, the gap between germline ends came to 22 bases.